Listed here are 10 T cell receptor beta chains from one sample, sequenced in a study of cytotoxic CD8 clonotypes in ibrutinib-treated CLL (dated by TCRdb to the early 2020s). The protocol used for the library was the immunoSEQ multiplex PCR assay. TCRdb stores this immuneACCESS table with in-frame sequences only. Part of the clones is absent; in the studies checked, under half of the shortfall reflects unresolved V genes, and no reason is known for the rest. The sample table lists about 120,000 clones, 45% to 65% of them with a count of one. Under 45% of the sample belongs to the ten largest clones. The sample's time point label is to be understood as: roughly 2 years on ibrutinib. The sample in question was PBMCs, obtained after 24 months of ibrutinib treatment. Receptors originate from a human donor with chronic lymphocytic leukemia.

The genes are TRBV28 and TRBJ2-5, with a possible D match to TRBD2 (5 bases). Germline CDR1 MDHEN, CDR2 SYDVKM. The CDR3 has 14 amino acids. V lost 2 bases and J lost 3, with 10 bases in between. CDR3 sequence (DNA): TGTGCCAGCAGTTTAGCGGGCGTGGAAGAGACCCAGTACTTC. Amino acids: CASSLAGVEETQYF.

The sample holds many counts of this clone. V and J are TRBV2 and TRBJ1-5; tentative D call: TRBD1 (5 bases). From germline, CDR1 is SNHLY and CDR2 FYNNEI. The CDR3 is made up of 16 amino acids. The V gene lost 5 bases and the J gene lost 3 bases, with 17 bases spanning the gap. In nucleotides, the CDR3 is TGTGCCAGCAGTAGAATCCGACAGAACTTCAATCAGCCCCAGCATTTT. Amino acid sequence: CASSRIRQNFNQPQHF.

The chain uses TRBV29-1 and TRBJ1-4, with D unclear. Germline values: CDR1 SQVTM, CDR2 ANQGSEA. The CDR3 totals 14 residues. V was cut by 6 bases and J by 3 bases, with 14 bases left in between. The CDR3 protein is CSVRPSGANEKLFF. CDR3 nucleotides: TGCAGCGTCCGGCCCTCGGGAGCTAATGAAAAACTGTTTTTT.

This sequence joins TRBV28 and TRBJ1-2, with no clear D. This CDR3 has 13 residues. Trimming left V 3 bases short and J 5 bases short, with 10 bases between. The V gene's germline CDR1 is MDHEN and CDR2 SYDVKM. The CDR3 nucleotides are TGTGCCAGCAGTTTTAATGTGGCTTATGGCTACACCTTC. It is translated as CASSFNVAYGYTF.

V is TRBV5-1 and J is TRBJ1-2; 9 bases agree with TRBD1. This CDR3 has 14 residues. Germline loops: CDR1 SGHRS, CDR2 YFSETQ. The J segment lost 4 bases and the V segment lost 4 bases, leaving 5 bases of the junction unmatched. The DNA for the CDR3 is TGCGCCAGCAGCCGGGAGACAGGGGGCTATGGCTACACCTTC. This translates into CASSRETGGYGYTF.

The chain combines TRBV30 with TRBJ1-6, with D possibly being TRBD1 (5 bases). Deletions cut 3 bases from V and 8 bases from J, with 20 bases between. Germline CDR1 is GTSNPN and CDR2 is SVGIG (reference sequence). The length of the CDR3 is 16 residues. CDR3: CAWRPSPAGSDSPLHF. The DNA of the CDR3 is TGTGCCTGGAGGCCCTCCCCGGCAGGGTCGGATTCACCCCTCCACTTT.

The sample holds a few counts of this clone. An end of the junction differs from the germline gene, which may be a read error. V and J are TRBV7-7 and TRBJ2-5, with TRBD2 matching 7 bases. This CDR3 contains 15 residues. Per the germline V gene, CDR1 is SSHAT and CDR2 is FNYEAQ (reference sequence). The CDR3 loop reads CASSLVGLDAETQYF. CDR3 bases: TGTGCTAGCAGCTTAGTAGGACTAGACGCAGAGACCCAGTACTTC.

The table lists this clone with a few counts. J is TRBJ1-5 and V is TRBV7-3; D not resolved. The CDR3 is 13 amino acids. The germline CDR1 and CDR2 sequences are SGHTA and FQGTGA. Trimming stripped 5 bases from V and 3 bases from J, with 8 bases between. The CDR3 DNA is TGTGCCAGCAGCAGGGTGCCCAATCAGCCCCAGCATTTT. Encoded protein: CASSRVPNQPQHF. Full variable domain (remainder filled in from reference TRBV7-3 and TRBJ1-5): GAGVSQTPSNKVTEKGKYVELRCDPISGHTALYWYRQSLGQGPEFLIYFQGTGAADDSGLPNDRFFAVRPEGSVSTLKIQRTERGDSAVYLCASSRVPNQPQHFGDGTRLSIL.

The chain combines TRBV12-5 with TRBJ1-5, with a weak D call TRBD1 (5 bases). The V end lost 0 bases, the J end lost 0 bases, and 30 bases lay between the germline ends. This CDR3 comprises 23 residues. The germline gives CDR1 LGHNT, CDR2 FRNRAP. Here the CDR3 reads CASGLVQENDRVRENYSNQPQHF. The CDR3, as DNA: TGTGCTAGTGGTTTGGTACAGGAAAACGATCGGGTCCGCGAAAATTATAGCAATCAGCCCCAGCATTTT.

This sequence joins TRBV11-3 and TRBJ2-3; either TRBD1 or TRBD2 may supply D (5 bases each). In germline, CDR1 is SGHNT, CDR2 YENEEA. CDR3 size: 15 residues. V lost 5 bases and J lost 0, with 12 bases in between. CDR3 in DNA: TGTGCCAGCAGCCCGGGACGGCAGAGCACAGATACGCAGTATTTT. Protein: CASSPGRQSTDTQYF.